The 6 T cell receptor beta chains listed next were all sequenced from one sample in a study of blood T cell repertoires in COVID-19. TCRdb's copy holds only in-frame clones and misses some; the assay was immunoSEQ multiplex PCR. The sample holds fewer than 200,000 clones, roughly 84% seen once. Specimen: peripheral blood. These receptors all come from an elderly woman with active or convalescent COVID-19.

CDR3 sequence (DNA): TGTGCCAGCAGTGAAAGGTTCGGCACTAGCGGATCCTACGAGCAGTACTTC. Amino acid sequence: CASSERFGTSGSYEQYF. The rearrangement joins TRBV6-1 to TRBJ2-7, with 8 bases identical to TRBD2. V was pared by 2 bases and J by 1 base, with 10 bases of the junction left unmatched. The CDR3 runs to 17 residues. Germline-derived CDR1 and CDR2 are MNHNS and SASEGT.

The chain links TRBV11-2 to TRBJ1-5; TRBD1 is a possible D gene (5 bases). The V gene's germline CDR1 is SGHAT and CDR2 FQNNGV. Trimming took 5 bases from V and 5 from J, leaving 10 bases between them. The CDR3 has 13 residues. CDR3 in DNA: TGTGCCAGCAGCCAGGGACTTGATCAGCCCCAGCATTTT. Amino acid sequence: CASSQGLDQPQHF.

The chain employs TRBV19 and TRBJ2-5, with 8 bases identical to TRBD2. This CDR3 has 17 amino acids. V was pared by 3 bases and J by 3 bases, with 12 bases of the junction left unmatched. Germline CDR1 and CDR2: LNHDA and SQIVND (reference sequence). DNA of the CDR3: TGTGCCAGTAGTATTTATGGTACTAGCGGATTAAAAGAGACCCAGTACTTC. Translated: CASSIYGTSGLKETQYF.

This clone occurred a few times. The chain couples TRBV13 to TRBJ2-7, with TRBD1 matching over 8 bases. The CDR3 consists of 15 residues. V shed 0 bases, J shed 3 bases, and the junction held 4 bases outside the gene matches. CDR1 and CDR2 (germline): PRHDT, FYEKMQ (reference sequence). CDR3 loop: CASSLGPRGLYEQYF. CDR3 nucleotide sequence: TGTGCCAGCAGCTTAGGCCCCAGGGGGCTCTACGAGCAGTACTTC.

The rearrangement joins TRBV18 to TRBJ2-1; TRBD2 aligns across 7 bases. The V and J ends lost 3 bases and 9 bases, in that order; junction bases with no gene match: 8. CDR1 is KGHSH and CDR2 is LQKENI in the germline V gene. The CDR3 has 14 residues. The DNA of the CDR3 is TGTGCCAGCTCACCGACTAGCCCCCCACTTGAGCAGTTCTTC. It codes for CASSPTSPPLEQFF.

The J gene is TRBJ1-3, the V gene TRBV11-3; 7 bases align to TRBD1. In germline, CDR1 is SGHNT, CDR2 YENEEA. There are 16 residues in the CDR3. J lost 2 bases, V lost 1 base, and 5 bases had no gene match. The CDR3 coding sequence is TGTGCCAGCAGCTTAGGACAGGGTTATCCTGGAAACACCATATATTTT. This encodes CASSLGQGYPGNTIYF.